Each of the 21 T cell receptor beta chains below was sequenced from the same sample in a study of TIL therapy for anti-PD-1-resistant metastatic lung cancer. The time point: pre-treatment sample, taken before nivolumab and TIL therapy. Pleural nodules or supraclavicular lymph nodes made up most of the excised metastases sampled. This was the immunoSEQ v3 assay. Method: immunoSEQ multiplex PCR; TCRdb's copy keeps in-frame clones and lacks some. The sample includes roughly 6,800 clones, roughly four fifths of them seen just once. Sequenced material: tumor tissue, taken at baseline. All receptors derive from a person aged 25 to 85 with non-small cell lung cancer.

The chain combines TRBV18 with TRBJ2-5; 7 bases match TRBD2. V lost 3 bases and J lost 4; bases outside the gene matches: 2. Germline CDR1 KGHSH, CDR2 LQKENI. The CDR3 loop spans 13 amino acids. CDR3 loop: CASSPQRGETQYF. DNA of the CDR3: TGTGCCAGCTCACCTCAGCGGGGAGAGACCCAGTACTTC.

This clone appeared a few times. The chain has TRBV28 and TRBJ1-2; D may be TRBD1 (5 bases). Germline V gene data show CDR1 as MDHEN and CDR2 as SYDVKM. Trimming took 11 bases from V and 8 from J, leaving 18 bases between them. The CDR3 totals 12 residues. The CDR3 sequence is CASETGEGGYTF. CDR3 DNA sequence: TGTGCCTCAGAAACGGGGGAAGGGGGCTACACCTTC.

This chain uses TRBV9 with TRBJ1-5; D is unclear. Deletions cut 0 bases from V and 0 bases from J, with 7 bases between. Germline V gene data show CDR1 as SGDLS and CDR2 as YYNGEE. This CDR3 contains 15 residues. Here the CDR3 reads CASSVEPDSNQPQHF. As DNA, the CDR3 is TGTGCCAGCAGCGTAGAACCGGATAGCAATCAGCCCCAGCATTTT.

J is TRBJ2-2 and V is TRBV29-1; unclear D gene. V was shortened by 2 bases and J by 0 bases, with 4 bases between the two germline ends. Per the germline V gene, CDR1 is SQVTM and CDR2 is ANQGSEA. There are 13 residues in the CDR3. CDR3: CSVEQANTGELFF. CDR3 nucleotides: TGCAGCGTTGAACAGGCGAACACCGGGGAGCTGTTTTTT.

The rearrangement joins TRBV18 to TRBJ1-1; D not resolved. With 3 bases removed from V and 0 bases from J, the gap between germline ends came to 11 bases. Germline CDR1 KGHSH, CDR2 LQKENI. The CDR3 is 15 amino acids. The CDR3 sequence is CASSPQRAMNTEAFF. The DNA for the CDR3 is TGTGCCAGCTCACCCCAGCGGGCGATGAACACTGAAGCTTTCTTT.

This chain uses TRBV5-1 with TRBJ1-6; no clear D. This CDR3 is 14 amino acids long. From germline, CDR1 is SGHRS and CDR2 YFSETQ. The V and J ends lost 0 bases and 7 bases respectively, with 8 bases between them. Here the CDR3 DNA reads TGCGCCAGCAGCTTGGAAGGGAGGAATTCACCCCTCCACTTT. Its translation: CASSLEGRNSPLHF. Drawing the rest from reference TRBV5-1 and TRBJ1-6, the complete variable domain is KAGVTQTPRYLIKTRGQQVTLSCSPISGHRSVSWYQQTPGQGLQFLFEYFSETQRNKGNFPGRFSGRQFSNSRSEMNVSTLELGDSALYLCASSLEGRNSPLHFGNGTRLTVT.

V and J are TRBV4-1 and TRBJ2-5; D ambiguous. The CDR3 totals 15 residues. Trimming pared 4 bases from V and 2 bases from J, leaving 14 bases between. CDR1 is MGHRA and CDR2 is YSYEKL in the germline V gene. CDR3 protein: CASSPDVTWQETQYF. In DNA, the CDR3 is TGCGCCAGCAGCCCCGATGTCACCTGGCAAGAGACCCAGTACTTC.

The chain uses TRBV9 and TRBJ1-1; D perhaps matches TRBD1 (6 bases). Germline values: CDR1 SGDLS, CDR2 YYNGEE. This CDR3 is built from 15 residues. Trimming took off 0 bases at V and 1 base at J, with 10 bases between the two ends. CDR3 nucleotides: TGTGCCAGCAGCGTAGCCGACAGGCCGAACACTGAAGCTTTCTTT. Translating gives CASSVADRPNTEAFF.

The genes are TRBV28 and TRBJ1-2; D possibly corresponds to TRBD1 (6 bases). V was clipped by 4 bases and J by 4 bases, with 13 bases between them. CDR1 and CDR2 (germline): MDHEN, SYDVKM. The CDR3 length is 14 residues. As DNA, the CDR3 is TGTGCCAGCAGTTCGATGGGCAGGGGCTATGGCTACACCTTC. Its translation: CASSSMGRGYGYTF.

The V gene is TRBV9, the J gene TRBJ2-3; D remains unclear. The germline gives CDR1 SGDLS, CDR2 YYNGEE. The CDR3 runs 14 residues. The germline V and J ends were trimmed by 0 bases and 1 base, with 6 bases remaining between them. CDR3 sequence: CASSVGRGTDTQYF. DNA of the CDR3: TGTGCCAGCAGCGTAGGCCGAGGCACAGATACGCAGTATTTT. The full variable domain, with the rest looked up from reference TRBV9 and TRBJ2-3, is DSGVTQTPKHLITATGQRVTLRCSPRSGDLSVYWYQQSLDQGLQFLIQYYNGEERAKGNILERFSAQQFPDLHSELNLSSLELGDSALYFCASSVGRGTDTQYFGPGTRLTVL.

This clone was found a few times. The J gene is TRBJ2-7, the V gene TRBV5-4; 7 nucleotides line up with TRBD1. The germline V gene has CDR1 SGHNT and CDR2 YYREEE (reference sequence). V shed 0 bases, J shed 2 bases, and the junction held 5 bases outside the gene matches. This CDR3 is built from 15 residues. The CDR3 region has the DNA TGTGCCAGCAGCTTGGGGTCAAGGGGGCCCTACGAGCAGTACTTC. It codes for CASSLGSRGPYEQYF.

This clone was seen a single time. The V and J genes are TRBV5-4 and TRBJ2-1; 10 bases agree with TRBD2. V trimming: 2 bases; J trimming: 3 bases; junction bases outside the gene matches: 8. CDR1 is SGHNT and CDR2 is YYREEE in the germline V gene (reference sequence). The CDR3 totals 17 residues. DNA of the CDR3: TGTGCCAGCAGCTTAACGGCTAGCGGGAGAATCTACAATGAGCAGTTCTTC. Translation: CASSLTASGRIYNEQFF.

The chain joins TRBV2 to TRBJ1-6, with 7 bases that match TRBD1. The germline CDR1 and CDR2 sequences are SNHLY and FYNNEI. The CDR3 has 19 amino acids. Losses at the gene ends were 7 bases for V and 0 bases for J; bases not matched to a gene: 15. As DNA, the CDR3 is TGTGCCAGCATCAGGGACAGTGGACCCATGAGCTCCTATAATTCACCCCTCCACTTT. The encoded protein is CASIRDSGPMSSYNSPLHF.

This clone was observed a few times. The chain links TRBV2 to TRBJ2-1; TRBD2 matches at 10 bases. Germline values: CDR1 SNHLY, CDR2 FYNNEI. This CDR3 spans 18 amino acids. J gave up 4 bases and V 4 bases, and 13 bases lay outside the gene matches. The chain's CDR3 is CASSGPSGGGSPYNEQFF. The CDR3 region has the DNA TGTGCCAGCAGTGGTCCCAGCGGGGGGGGGTCCCCTTACAATGAGCAGTTCTTC.

This clone showed up just a few times. The chain joins TRBV2 to TRBJ1-4, with 8 bases lining up with TRBD1. This CDR3 is 14 amino acids long. Germline trimming cut 3 bases from V and 8 bases from J; bases unmatched to any gene: 5. Germline assignment: CDR1 SNHLY and CDR2 FYNNEI. The CDR3, as DNA: TGTGCCAGCAGTGAGGACAGGGTAGGAGAAAAACTGTTTTTT. This codes for CASSEDRVGEKLFF.

The J gene is TRBJ2-7, the V gene TRBV6-1, with 7 bases identical to TRBD1. The CDR3 is 15 amino acids. Trimming removed 1 base from V and 0 bases from J; junction bases left unmatched: 3. Germline lookup yields CDR1 MNHNS and CDR2 SASEGT. The CDR3 loop reads CASSEVDRSSYEQYF. In nucleotides, the CDR3 is TGTGCCAGCAGTGAAGTGGACAGGAGCTCCTACGAGCAGTACTTC.

This chain joins TRBV19 and TRBJ2-2; either TRBD1 or TRBD2 may fit D (5 bases each). This CDR3 region has 15 residues. The V gene lost 8 bases and the J gene lost 1 base, with 14 bases spanning the gap. Germline V CDR1 and CDR2: LNHDA, SQIVND (reference sequence). CDR3: CASSWGKLNTGELFF. The CDR3 DNA is TGTGCCAGTTCCTGGGGGAAACTGAACACCGGGGAGCTGTTTTTT.

The rearrangement links TRBV5-6 to TRBJ2-5; the D gene is possibly TRBD2 (7 bases). Trimming took 0 bases from V and 7 from J, leaving 19 bases between them. The length of the CDR3 is 16 residues. Germline values: CDR1 SGHDT, CDR2 YYEEEE. The CDR3 here is CASSLERGPRGGTQYF. The CDR3, as DNA: TGTGCCAGCAGCTTGGAGCGGGGACCCAGGGGAGGGACCCAGTACTTC.

This clone has more than one count but fewer than ten. J is TRBJ1-2 and V is TRBV7-9; 7 bases match TRBD1. Germline V gives CDR1 SEHNR, CDR2 FQNEAQ (reference sequence). The CDR3 extends over 16 amino acids. J gave up 7 bases and V 0 bases, and 11 bases lay outside the gene matches. As DNA, the CDR3 is TGTGCCAGCAGCTTAGCTGGTCACAGGGGAGTAAGTGGCTACACCTTC. This encodes CASSLAGHRGVSGYTF.

The chain combines TRBV6-1 with TRBJ2-7; D gene uncertain. CDR3 length equals 13 residues. Germline lookup yields CDR1 MNHNS and CDR2 SASEGT. Trimming left V 0 bases short and J 2 bases short, with 5 bases between. The CDR3 bases are TGTGCCAGCAGTGAAGCAATCCCCTACGAGCAGTACTTC. Amino acid sequence: CASSEAIPYEQYF.

The V gene is TRBV9, the J gene TRBJ2-2; no definite D call. Germline V gives CDR1 SGDLS, CDR2 YYNGEE. This CDR3 is 13 amino acids long. V lost 4 bases and J lost 0, with 4 bases in between. DNA of the CDR3: TGTGCCAGCAGCCCCTCGAACACCGGGGAGCTGTTTTTT. It specifies CASSPSNTGELFF.